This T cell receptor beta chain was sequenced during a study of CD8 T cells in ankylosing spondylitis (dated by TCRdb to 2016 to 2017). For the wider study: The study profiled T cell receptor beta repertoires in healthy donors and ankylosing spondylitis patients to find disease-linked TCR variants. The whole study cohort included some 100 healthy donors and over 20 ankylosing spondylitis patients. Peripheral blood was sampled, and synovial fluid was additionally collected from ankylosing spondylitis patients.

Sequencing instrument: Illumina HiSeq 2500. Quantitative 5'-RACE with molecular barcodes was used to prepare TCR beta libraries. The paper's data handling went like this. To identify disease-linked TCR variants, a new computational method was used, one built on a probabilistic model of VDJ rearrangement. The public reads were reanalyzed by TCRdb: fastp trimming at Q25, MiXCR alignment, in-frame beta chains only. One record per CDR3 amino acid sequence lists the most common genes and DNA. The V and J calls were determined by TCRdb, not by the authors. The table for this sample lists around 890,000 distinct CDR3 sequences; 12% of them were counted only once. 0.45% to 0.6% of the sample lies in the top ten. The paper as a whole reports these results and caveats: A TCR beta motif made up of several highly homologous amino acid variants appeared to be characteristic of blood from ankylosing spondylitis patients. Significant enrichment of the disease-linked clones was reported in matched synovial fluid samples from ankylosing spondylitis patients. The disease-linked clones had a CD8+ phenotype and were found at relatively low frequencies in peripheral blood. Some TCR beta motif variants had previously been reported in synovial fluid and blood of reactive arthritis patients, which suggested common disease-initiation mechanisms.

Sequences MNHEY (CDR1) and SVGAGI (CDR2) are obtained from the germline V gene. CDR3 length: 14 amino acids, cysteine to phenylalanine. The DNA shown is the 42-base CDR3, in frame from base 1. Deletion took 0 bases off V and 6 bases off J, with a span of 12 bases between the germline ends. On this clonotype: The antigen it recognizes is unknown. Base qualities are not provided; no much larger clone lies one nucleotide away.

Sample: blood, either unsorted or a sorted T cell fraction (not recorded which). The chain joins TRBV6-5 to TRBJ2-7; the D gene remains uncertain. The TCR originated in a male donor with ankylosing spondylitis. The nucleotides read TGTGCCAGCAGTTACTCGACGCTGGAATCCGAGCAGTACTTC. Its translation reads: CASSYSTLESEQYF.